Described below is a single T cell receptor beta chain sequence and its context. Its antigen is not identified. This entry belongs to a study of T cell responses to AZD1222 COVID-19 vaccine. Study-level background: The analysis combined second doses at about 4 or about 12 weeks.

TCRdb's table, derived via immunoSEQ multiplex PCR, lists solely in-frame clones and lacks some. The repertoire holds 110,000 to 150,000 clones, with 80% to 90% as singletons. V lost 7 bases and J lost 5, with 18 bases in between. The length of the CDR3 is 15 residues. In germline, CDR1 is MNHEY, CDR2 SMNVEV (reference sequence). General study results and limits: Donors were chiefly white British, with a greater number of females, and clonal diversity was perhaps underestimated.

This specimen consisted of peripheral blood, obtained on day 0 of AZD1222 vaccination. The V call is TRBV27, the J call TRBJ2-1; D not resolved. The TCR originated in an adult in good health. The CDR3 coding sequence is TGTGCCAGCACCCGGATTTGGGGATCTGACAATGAGCAGTTCTTC. Its protein is CASTRIWGSDNEQFF.